This T cell receptor (beta chain) was captured by sequencing in a study of OX40 agonist ivuxolimab in advanced cancers. Concerning the study at large: Ivuxolimab was an agonistic, fully human IgG2 monoclonal antibody directed against OX40 (CD134), a costimulatory receptor. Intravenous ivuxolimab was administered to patients every 2 weeks at six dose levels: 0.01, 0.1, 0.3, 1.5, 3 and 10 mg/kg. Patients were allowed to have had prior anti-PD-1, anti-PD-L1 or anti-CTLA-4 therapy, and 30% to 40% of the dose-escalation patients had been treated with checkpoint inhibitors. The monotherapy dose-escalation portion (N of about 47 patients) of the phase I ivuxolimab trial is reported in the paper. Partial responses were achieved by three dose-escalation patients, of whom one had hepatocellular carcinoma and two had cutaneous melanoma. In the dose-escalation cohort, about four fifths of patients were male, and the mean age was 60 years with a range of roughly 20 to 85. Of the approximately 50 dose-escalation patients, hepatocellular carcinoma was present in about 20, melanoma in around 15, renal cell carcinoma in 9 and head and neck cancer in 9. Peripheral TCRbeta sequencing aimed to test whether ivuxolimab altered TCR sequence diversity and caused clonal T-cell expansion. Study-level results and caveats: The antigen specificity of the peripheral T cells that underwent clonal expansion was not determined. Low levels of normalized T-cell clonal expansion were also seen in some nonresponding patients. In the 0.1-3.0 mg/kg groups, partial responders were among the patients with the lowest normalized peripheral clonal expansion, particularly in CD8+ T cells. On average, CD8+ T cells showed more expanded clones than CD4+ T cells after ivuxolimab. Clonal expansion of both CD4+ and CD8+ blood T cells was observed from baseline to week 6 at doses 0.1 to 3.0 mg/kg.

Comments on this clone: The antigen it recognizes is unknown. A read error may account for a junction end that differs from germline.

Patients with autoimmune disease history or receiving systemic immunosuppression were excluded from the trial. Peripheral blood for TCR sequencing was collected from all dose cohorts at baseline, on cycle 4 day 1, and on cycle 7 day 1. The samples were drawn from a first-in-human, open-label, multicenter phase I dose-escalation trial of ivuxolimab. Adults with locally advanced or metastatic melanoma, renal cell carcinoma, hepatocellular carcinoma or head and neck squamous cell carcinoma were enrolled in the trial. CD4+ and CD8+ T cells were sorted separately from peripheral blood before TCR sequencing. The germline V gene specifies ENHRY as CDR1 and SYGVKD as CDR2. There are 14 amino acids in the CDR3, from cysteine to phenylalanine inclusive. CDR3 DNA only is kept here, 42 bases in frame from base 1. To sequence the TCRbeta CDR3 region, genomic DNA was isolated from the sorted cells. TCRbeta CDR3 regions were sequenced using the immunoSEQ Assay. TCRdb mirrors the immuneACCESS table, restricted to in-frame sequences. Some clones are absent from its copies; in checked studies, under half trace to an unresolved V gene, and the reason for the others is unknown. The sample data list some 30,000 clones, and about four fifths of these were observed just once. Clones ranked in the top ten supply about 27% of the sample.

The sample here was CD4+ or CD8+ T cells sorted from blood, taken in a trial of the OX40 agonist ivuxolimab. The sequence came from an adult with an advanced solid tumor such as melanoma, head and neck, liver or kidney cancer. Recombination linked TRBV10-3 to TRBJ1-4; no D gene is confidently identified. CDR3 protein: CASSQQRANEKLFF. The DNA sequence follows: TGTGCCAGCAGTCAACAACGTGCTAATGAAAAACTGTTTTTT.